A single T cell receptor (beta chain) is shown here with its context. Its cognate antigen is unknown. With V trimmed by 5 bases and J by 5 bases, 7 bases remained unmatched. Germline values: CDR1 LNHDA, CDR2 SQIVND (reference sequence). The CDR3 covers 14 residues. This sample was included in a study of CD8 T cell repertoires and HIV-1 epitope variants. Method: immunoSEQ multiplex PCR; TCRdb's copy keeps in-frame clones and lacks some. Of 5,500 to 7,000 clones listed, about 65% are singletons. The sample consisted of cultured CD8+ T cells derived from PBMCs. The sequence was collected from a male donor with HIV. This chain uses TRBV19 with TRBJ2-5; 8 bases agree with TRBD1. The CDR3 sequence: CASSLDRGVETQYF. DNA for the CDR3: TGTGCCAGTAGTCTCGACAGGGGAGTTGAGACCCAGTACTTC. Full variable domain (rest looked up from reference TRBV19 and TRBJ2-5): DGGITQSPKYLFRKEGQNVTLSCEQNLNHDAMYWYRQDPGQGLRLIYYSQIVNDFQKGDIAEGYSVSREKKESFPLTVTSAQKNPTAFYLCASSLDRGVETQYFGPGTRLLVL.